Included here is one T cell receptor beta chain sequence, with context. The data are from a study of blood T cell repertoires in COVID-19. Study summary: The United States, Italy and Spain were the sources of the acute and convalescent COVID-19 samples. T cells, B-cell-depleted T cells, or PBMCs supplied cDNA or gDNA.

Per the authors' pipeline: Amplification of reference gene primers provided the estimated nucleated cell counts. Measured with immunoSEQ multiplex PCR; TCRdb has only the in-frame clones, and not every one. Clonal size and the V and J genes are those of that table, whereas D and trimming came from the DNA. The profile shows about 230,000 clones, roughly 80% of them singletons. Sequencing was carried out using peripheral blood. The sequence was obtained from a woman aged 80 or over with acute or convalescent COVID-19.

This chain's CDR3 is CASSNGQGFPWSKNIQYF. CDR3 DNA sequence: TGTGCCAGCAGCAACGGACAGGGATTCCCCTGGTCCAAAAACATTCAGTACTTC. The chain has TRBV21-1 and TRBJ2-4; the DNA was not used to check the table's D call, TRBD1. TRBV21-1 corresponds to a pseudogene. The CDR3 length is 18 residues.